Listed below are T cell receptor beta chains from one sample, sequenced in a study of cytomegalovirus exposure and HLA in healthy donors. The table came from immunoSEQ multiplex PCR; TCRdb's copy has only in-frame clones and leaves some out. The profile shows 150,000 to 250,000 clones, roughly 78% of them singletons. Material: PBMCs. The receptors here all came from a woman younger than 45 in good health and CMV-seropositive. CDR3s leave out the opening cysteine and the closing phenylalanine or tryptophan. D genes are given only for firm matches.

>-|TRBV12-5|TRBJ1-3
ASGPKGAPGNTIY
>-|TRBV14|TRBJ2-6
ASSRTGSGANVLT
>-|TRBV7-9|TRBJ2-2
ASSLPLGTGELF
>TRBD1|TRBV5-4|TRBJ1-2
ASSRGTGDGYT
>TRBD2|TRBV4-2|TRBJ2-7
ASSQEGLAYEQY
>-|TRBV7-9|TRBJ1-2
ASGQGYGYT
>-|TRBV5-4|TRBJ1-2
ASSFWGGNGYT
>TRBD2|TRBV10-3|TRBJ2-1
AINPGLGVHNEQF
>TRBD1|TRBV19|TRBJ1-3
ASSRGLFGNTIY
>TRBD2|TRBV18|TRBJ2-7
ASSPQRELSYEQY
>TRBD1|TRBV27|TRBJ1-5
ASSLSGDRGWNQPQH
>-|TRBV29-1|TRBJ1-4
SVARGGEKLF
>-|TRBV27|TRBJ2-3
ASKASGSAQY
>TRBD1|TRBV7-6|TRBJ1-1
ASSLGPGGMNTEAF
>-|TRBV11-3|TRBJ1-1
ASSQSPGEGNTEAF
>TRBD2|TRBV5-1|TRBJ2-1
ASSKRESWNEQF
>-|TRBV28|TRBJ1-5
ASSWSGEAQPQH
>-|TRBV4-3|TRBJ2-1
ASSQRGAAYNEQF
>TRBD1|TRBV9|TRBJ1-1
ASSAGGQGIFTEAF
>TRBD2|TRBV7-9|TRBJ2-3
ASSPGLGVDTQY
>TRBD2|TRBV5-6|TRBJ2-3
ASSPVGSGGTDTQY
>-|TRBV5-1|TRBJ2-7
ASNRQY
>-|TRBV5-5|TRBJ2-2
ASSPGSGSQRRELF
>TRBD1|TRBV19|TRBJ2-7
ASSTRTGSSYEQY
>-|TRBV4-2|TRBJ1-1
ASSQDDSNTEAF
>-|TRBV5-1|TRBJ2-3
ASSKGEGLSTDTQY
>-|TRBV19|TRBJ2-3
ASTQRGFPSTDTQY
>-|TRBV30|TRBJ2-1
ACKGDSYNEQF
>-|TRBV15|TRBJ2-1
ATSRDQGNEQF
>TRBD2|TRBV11-2|TRBJ2-2
ASSHSGRSTGELF
>-|TRBV27|TRBJ1-2
ASSPSSGEGYGYT
>-|TRBV6-5|TRBJ2-1
ASSYSGAVGQF
>-|TRBV4-1|TRBJ1-1
ASSQFMNTEAF
>-|TRBV7-2|TRBJ2-7
ASREGLYEQY
>-|TRBV29-1|TRBJ1-5
SFGDHSNQPQH
>TRBD2|TRBV6-5|TRBJ2-7
ASRGLAGGTYEQY
>TRBD2|TRBV25-1|TRBJ2-3
ASRLAGVTDTQY
>TRBD2|TRBV7-9|TRBJ2-1
ASSKTSSGINEQF
>-|TRBV19|TRBJ1-1
ASSIQGLNTEAF
>TRBD1|TRBV11-2|TRBJ1-2
ASSLTGTAHGYT
>-|TRBV27|TRBJ1-1
ASSFRGGHSEAF
>-|TRBV4-1|TRBJ2-5
ASSPSLQETQY
>TRBD1|TRBV11-2|TRBJ1-2
ASSHYDRGKANYGYT
>-|TRBV6-1|TRBJ1-6
ASSAGPYNSPLH
>TRBD1|TRBV18|TRBJ2-1
ASSAGQGNGNEQF
>-|TRBV19|TRBJ1-1
ASSISSGVEAF
>-|TRBV9|TRBJ1-2
ASSAPSGYGYT
>TRBD1|TRBV13|TRBJ1-5
ASSQGGGSNQPQH
>TRBD1|TRBV7-9|TRBJ1-2
ASSSGQEVEGYT
>TRBD2|TRBV11-3|TRBJ2-1
ASSSLAGAYNEQF
>TRBD2|TRBV2|TRBJ2-1
ASSEAGLAGPSSYNEQF
>TRBD1|TRBV5-4|TRBJ2-5
ASSRVPGGGETQY
>-|TRBV20-1|TRBJ2-7
SAIQSYEQY
>-|TRBV30|TRBJ1-4
AWSAHEGGDFNEKLF
>-|TRBV7-2|TRBJ2-7
ASSQTSSSYEQY
>TRBD1|TRBV5-1|TRBJ2-7
ASSLRQGAGEQY
>-|TRBV28|TRBJ1-2
ASSLWGSGTVGGYT
>TRBD1|TRBV18|TRBJ2-5
ASSQTGPQETQY
>-|TRBV21-1|TRBJ1-5
ARAGPQH
>-|TRBV7-9|TRBJ2-3
ATVPGLPSTDTQY